One sample yielded the 10 T cell receptor beta chains listed below, sequenced in a study of cytomegalovirus exposure and HLA in healthy donors. Profiled with immunoSEQ multiplex PCR; TCRdb holds only in-frame clones, not every one. The sample consists of hundreds of thousands of clones, 86% of them appearing once. The sample taken for sequencing was PBMCs. The receptor set was obtained from a woman aged 18-35 years in good health and CMV-seronegative.

V is TRBV28 and J is TRBJ1-1; D remains ambiguous. CDR3 size: 15 residues. Germline-derived CDR1 and CDR2 are MDHEN and SYDVKM. V shed 2 bases and J shed 0 bases, with 10 bases lying between them. The DNA for the CDR3 is TGTGCCAGCAGTTTAATGGAGGACGTGAACACTGAAGCTTTCTTT. Its protein product is CASSLMEDVNTEAFF.

The chain carries TRBV14 and TRBJ2-1; D unresolved. The CDR3 sequence is 16 residues long. Trimming left V 3 bases short and J 3 bases short, with 15 bases between. Germline V gene data show CDR1 as SGHDN and CDR2 as FVKESK. The CDR3 DNA is TGTGCCAGCAGCCATGCACAGCCACTTATCTACAATGAGCAGTTCTTC. Translation gives CASSHAQPLIYNEQFF.

The V call is TRBV5-1, the J call TRBJ2-2; 8 nucleotides align to TRBD2. After removal of 5 bases from V and 3 bases from J, the junction contained 15 bases not matched to a gene. The CDR3 runs 18 residues. Germline V gene data show CDR1 as SGHRS and CDR2 as YFSETQ. CDR3 in DNA: TGCGCCAGCAGTCCGTTACCTTTTACTAGCGGTTACACCGGGGAGCTGTTTTTT. It specifies CASSPLPFTSGYTGELFF. The full variable domain, completed using reference TRBV5-1 and TRBJ2-2, is KAGVTQTPRYLIKTRGQQVTLSCSPISGHRSVSWYQQTPGQGLQFLFEYFSETQRNKGNFPGRFSGRQFSNSRSEMNVSTLELGDSALYLCASSPLPFTSGYTGELFFGEGSRLTVL.

This clone was observed once. V and J are TRBV27 and TRBJ1-2, with 8 bases fitting TRBD1. This CDR3 is built from 14 residues. Trimming removed 6 bases from V and 4 bases from J; junction bases left unmatched: 7. Germline lookup yields CDR1 MNHEY and CDR2 SMNVEV (reference sequence). The CDR3 DNA sequence: TGTGCCAGCAGAACCCTCCAGGGGGCCTATGGCTACACCTTC. Its protein product is CASRTLQGAYGYTF.

J is TRBJ1-3 and V is TRBV6-5, with a possible D match to TRBD1 (6 bases). CDR3 length: 15 residues. Looked up from germline, CDR1 is MNHEY and CDR2 is SVGAGI. V was pared by 4 bases and J by 1 base, with 11 bases between. CDR3 nucleotide sequence: TGTGCCAGCAGTTGGGACACCACATCTGGAAACACCATATATTTT. This translates into CASSWDTTSGNTIYF.

The chain combines TRBV6-1 with TRBJ1-6; possible D gene TRBD1, 5 bases. Between the trimmed V and J ends, which lost 1 base and 7 bases, there was a span of 23 bases. Germline CDR1 is MNHNS and CDR2 is SASEGT. This CDR3 is built from 19 residues. The CDR3, as DNA: TGTGCCAGCAGTGAAGGCGTCAGGGTTTGGGGATTGTCAAATTCACCCCTCCACTTT. This sequence encodes CASSEGVRVWGLSNSPLHF.

V is TRBV28 and J is TRBJ1-4; TRBD1 aligns across 9 bases. V gave up 6 bases and J gave up 8 bases; unmatched junction bases: 7. Germline lookup yields CDR1 MDHEN and CDR2 SYDVKM. This CDR3 contains 14 residues. This chain's CDR3 is CASRPQGAREKLFF. CDR3 bases: TGTGCCAGCAGGCCACAGGGGGCCAGAGAAAAACTGTTTTTT.

V and J are TRBV5-1 and TRBJ2-7, with 8 nucleotides matching TRBD1. CDR3 size: 14 residues. CDR1 SGHRS and CDR2 YFSETQ come from the germline V gene. After removal of 2 bases from V and 7 bases from J, the junction contained 8 bases not matched to a gene. The CDR3 spells CASSLTWTGKEQYF. In nucleotides, the CDR3 is TGCGCCAGCAGCTTAACCTGGACAGGGAAGGAGCAGTACTTC.

The V and J genes are TRBV25-1 and TRBJ1-4; D gene uncertain. The V gene's germline CDR1 is MGHDK and CDR2 SYGVNS. The V and J ends lost 6 bases and 10 bases respectively, with 12 bases between them. The CDR3 consists of 12 residues. The CDR3 DNA reads as TGTGCCAGCAGCGATCGAGGAGGAAAACTGTTTTTT. This gives the protein CASSDRGGKLFF. Variable domain in full (rest from reference TRBV25-1 and TRBJ1-4): EADIYQTPRYLVIGTGKKITLECSQTMGHDKMYWYQQDPGMELHLIHYSYGVNSTEKGDLSSESTVSRIRTEHFPLTLESARPSHTSQYLCASSDRGGKLFFGSGTQLSVL.

The rearrangement links TRBV6-5 to TRBJ2-7; a possible D gene is TRBD2 (6 bases). There are 14 residues in the CDR3. Trimming removed 0 bases at V and 2 bases at J, with 8 bases between. Germline V gives CDR1 MNHEY, CDR2 SVGAGI. CDR3 region: CASSYSEGPYEQYF. The CDR3 nucleotides read TGTGCCAGCAGTTACTCGGAGGGGCCCTACGAGCAGTACTTC.